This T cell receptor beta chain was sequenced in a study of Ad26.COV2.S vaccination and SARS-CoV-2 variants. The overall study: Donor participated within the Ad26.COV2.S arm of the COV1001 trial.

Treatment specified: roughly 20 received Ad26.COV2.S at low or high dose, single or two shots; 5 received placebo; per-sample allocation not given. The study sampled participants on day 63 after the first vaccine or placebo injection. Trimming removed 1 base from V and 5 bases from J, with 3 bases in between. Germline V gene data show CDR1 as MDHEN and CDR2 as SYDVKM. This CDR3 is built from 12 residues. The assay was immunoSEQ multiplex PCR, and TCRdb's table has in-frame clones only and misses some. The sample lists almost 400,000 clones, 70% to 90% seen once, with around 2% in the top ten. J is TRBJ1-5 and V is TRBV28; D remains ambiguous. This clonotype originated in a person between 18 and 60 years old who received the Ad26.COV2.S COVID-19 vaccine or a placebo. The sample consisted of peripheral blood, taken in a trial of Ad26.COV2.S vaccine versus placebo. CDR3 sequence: CASSLYDQPQHF. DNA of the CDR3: TGTGCCAGCAGTTTATATGATCAGCCCCAGCATTTT.